The TCR beta chain described here comes from a study of control samples from healthy donors and cancer patients. The assay was immunoSEQ multiplex PCR, and TCRdb's table has in-frame clones only and misses some. The profile covers about 250,000 clones, with roughly four fifths appearing a single time and more than 10% taken by the ten largest. Looked up from germline, CDR1 is MNHEY and CDR2 is SVGAGI. Germline trimming cut 4 bases from V and 5 bases from J; bases unmatched to any gene: 4. There are 14 residues in the CDR3. The V gene is TRBV6-5, the J gene TRBJ2-7, with TRBD1 matching 11 bases. The specimen was PBMCs. The clonotype originates from an older woman with lung cancer. For the CDR3, the DNA is TGTGCCAGCAGTTGGACAGGGGGCTACCACGAGCAGTACTTC. It translates to CASSWTGGYHEQYF.